This T cell receptor beta chain comes out of a study of blood T cell repertoires in COVID-19. Study-wide context: COVID-19 samples collected from the United States, Italy and Spain covered acute and convalescent phases.

Original processing notes: Reference gene primer amplification gave nucleated cell count estimates. This table comes from immunoSEQ multiplex PCR, and its TCRdb copy is limited to in-frame clones, with some not included. That table supplies the V and J calls and clone size; D and trimming were determined from the DNA. The repertoire holds 100,000 to 150,000 clones, with about four fifths as singletons. The CDR3 runs to 11 residues. Trimming left V 8 bases short and J 6 bases short, with 9 bases between. Germline V gene data show CDR1 as MNHNY and CDR2 as SVGAGI (reference sequence). The rearrangement joins TRBV6-6 to TRBJ2-3; TRBD1 might be the D (6 bases). This clonotype was sampled from a man aged 35-49 years with active or convalescent COVID-19. The sample was peripheral blood. The CDR3 loop reads CASPTGDTQYF. DNA of the CDR3: TGTGCCAGCCCGACAGGCGATACGCAGTATTTT.